The rows below give T cell receptor beta chains drawn from one sample of a study of shared clonotypes between healthy human individuals. The protocol was immunoSEQ multiplex PCR, while the TCRdb copy is restricted to in-frame clones and leaves out a portion. This repertoire shows some 2.1 million clones, about 95% found once; its top ten account for roughly 1.1%. The sequencing sample was made of naive CD8+ T cells sorted from blood. The receptors stem from a young man in good health. Each CDR3 is given with its conserved first and last residue. The order of the fields is D gene, clone size, V gene, J gene, CDR3 protein, CDR3 DNA. D genes are given only for firm matches. Rows give clone size only sometimes, using once, few, many, or a class for an expanded clone.

.	.	TRBV28	TRBJ2-2	CASSAWDGPNTGELFF	TGTGCCAGCAGTGCCTGGGACGGACCGAACACCGGGGAGCTGTTTTTT
TRBD1	.	TRBV27	TRBJ1-5	CASSVSGTGGGQPQHF	TGTGCCAGCAGTGTCTCCGGGACAGGGGGCGGGCAGCCCCAGCATTTT
.	.	TRBV27	TRBJ2-1	CASGRNEQFF	TGTGCCAGCGGGAGAAATGAGCAGTTCTTC
.	.	TRBV5-6	TRBJ1-6	CASSYGNSPLHF	TGTGCCAGCAGCTACGGGAATTCACCCCTCCACTTT
.	.	TRBV4-3	TRBJ2-7	CASSQGTGYEQYF	TGCGCCAGCAGCCAAGGGACGGGATACGAGCAGTACTTC
.	.	TRBV4-3	TRBJ2-3	CASSQYEGMEGTDTQYF	TGCGCCAGCAGCCAATACGAGGGCATGGAGGGCACAGATACGCAGTATTTT
.	.	TRBV7-9	TRBJ2-2	CASSLSETGELFF	TGTGCCAGCAGCTTGTCAGAGACCGGGGAGCTGTTTTTT
.	.	TRBV11-2	TRBJ2-3	CASSQWTTDTQYF	TGTGCCAGCAGCCAGTGGACCACAGATACGCAGTATTTT
TRBD1	.	TRBV7-2	TRBJ2-7	CASSLAWGQGIYEQYF	TGTGCCAGCAGCTTAGCGTGGGGACAGGGGATCTACGAGCAGTACTTC
.	.	TRBV28	TRBJ2-7	CASRLTATYDEQYF	TGTGCCAGCAGGTTGACAGCGACCTATGATGAGCAGTACTTC
.	.	TRBV6-5	TRBJ1-2	CASSSVPFNYGYTF	TGTGCCAGCAGTTCCGTCCCATTTAACTATGGCTACACCTTC
.	.	TRBV2	TRBJ1-2	CASSEALRVTGKNYGYTF	TGTGCCAGCAGTGAAGCGCTTCGGGTAACAGGAAAAAACTATGGCTACACCTTC
TRBD1	.	TRBV28	TRBJ1-3	CASSLRWTGSSGNTIYF	TGTGCCAGCAGTTTACGGTGGACAGGAAGCTCTGGAAACACCATATATTTT
.	.	TRBV19	TRBJ1-1	CATSGLLNTEAFF	TGTGCCACCTCTGGACTTTTGAACACTGAAGCTTTCTTT
.	.	TRBV28	TRBJ1-2	CALGDGYYGYTF	TGTGCCCTTGGGGACGGATACTATGGCTACACCTTC
.	.	TRBV5-5	TRBJ1-2	CASSLGMVYGYTF	TGTGCCAGCAGCTTGGGTATGGTATATGGCTACACCTTC
TRBD2	.	TRBV19	TRBJ2-7	CASSISDGEGHEQYF	TGTGCCAGTAGTATATCCGACGGGGAGGGCCACGAGCAGTACTTC
.	.	TRBV11-2	TRBJ2-6	CASSLDPNGANVLTF	TGTGCCAGCAGCTTAGACCCGAATGGGGCCAACGTCCTGACTTTC
.	once	TRBV7-8	TRBJ1-1	CASSLDSGAMNTEAFF	TGTGCCAGCAGCTTAGATTCTGGGGCCATGAACACTGAAGCTTTCTTT
.	.	TRBV9	TRBJ2-4	CASSEGGYFQYF	TGTGCCAGCAGCGAGGGCGGGTATTTTCAGTACTTC
TRBD1	.	TRBV5-1	TRBJ2-7	CASSLSDRALLEQYF	TGCGCCAGCAGCTTAAGTGACAGGGCCTTACTGGAGCAGTACTTC
TRBD2	.	TRBV6-5	TRBJ2-5	CASSYGSGVVQYF	TGTGCCAGCAGTTACGGTAGCGGGGTCGTCCAGTACTTC